Included here is one TCR beta chain sequence, with context. This sample was included in a study of siplizumab effects on memory and regulatory T cells. Method: immunoSEQ multiplex PCR; TCRdb's copy keeps in-frame clones and lacks some. The repertoire includes about 56,000 clones, around 98% of them detected once, and approximately 1% sits in the top ten. The CDR3 has 15 amino acids. Germline CDR1 is GTSNPN and CDR2 is SVGIG (reference sequence). V lost 8 bases and J lost 2, with 19 bases in between. The rearrangement links TRBV30 to TRBJ2-1; D is possibly TRBD2 (8 bases). The source of this sequence is a human donor in good health. Sequencing input: naive CD8+ T cells sorted from blood. This CDR3 is CARESGGGAYNEQFF. The CDR3 DNA reads as TGTGCCCGGGAGTCGGGAGGGGGCGCCTACAATGAGCAGTTCTTC. Combining the CDR3 with reference TRBV30 and TRBJ2-1 gives the whole variable domain SQTIHQWPATLVQPVGSPLSLECTVEGTSNPNLYWYRQAAGRGLQLLFYSVGIGQISSEVPQNLSASRPQDRQFILSSKKLLLSDSGFYLCARESGGGAYNEQFFGPGTRLTVL.